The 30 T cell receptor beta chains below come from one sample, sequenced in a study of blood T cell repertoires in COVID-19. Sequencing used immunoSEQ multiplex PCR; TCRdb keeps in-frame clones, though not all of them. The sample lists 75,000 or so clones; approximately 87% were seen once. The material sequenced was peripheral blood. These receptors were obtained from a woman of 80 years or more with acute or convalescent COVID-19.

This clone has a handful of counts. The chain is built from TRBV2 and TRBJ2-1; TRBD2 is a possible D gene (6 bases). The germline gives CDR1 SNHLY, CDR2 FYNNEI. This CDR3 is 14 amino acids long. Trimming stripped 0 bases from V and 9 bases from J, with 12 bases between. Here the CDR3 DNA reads TGTGCCAGCAGTGAAGCGATGGGACTGACTGAGCAGTTCTTC. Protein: CASSEAMGLTEQFF.

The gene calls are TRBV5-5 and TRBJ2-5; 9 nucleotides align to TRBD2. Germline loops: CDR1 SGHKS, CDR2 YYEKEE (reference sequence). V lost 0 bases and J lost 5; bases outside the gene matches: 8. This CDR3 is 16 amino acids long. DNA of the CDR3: TGTGCCAGCAGCTTGGCAATAGCGGGGGCTGGGGAGACCCAGTACTTC. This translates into CASSLAIAGAGETQYF.

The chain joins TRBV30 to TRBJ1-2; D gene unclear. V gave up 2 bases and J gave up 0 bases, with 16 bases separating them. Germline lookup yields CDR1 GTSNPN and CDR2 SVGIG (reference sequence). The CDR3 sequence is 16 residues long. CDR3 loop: CAWSYDGRPSNYGYTF. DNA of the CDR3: TGTGCCTGGAGTTATGACGGGAGGCCCTCTAACTATGGCTACACCTTC. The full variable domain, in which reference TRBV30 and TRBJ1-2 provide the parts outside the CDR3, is SQTIHQWPATLVQPVGSPLSLECTVEGTSNPNLYWYRQAAGRGLQLLFYSVGIGQISSEVPQNLSASRPQDRQFILSSKKLLLSDSGFYLCAWSYDGRPSNYGYTFGSGTRLTVV.

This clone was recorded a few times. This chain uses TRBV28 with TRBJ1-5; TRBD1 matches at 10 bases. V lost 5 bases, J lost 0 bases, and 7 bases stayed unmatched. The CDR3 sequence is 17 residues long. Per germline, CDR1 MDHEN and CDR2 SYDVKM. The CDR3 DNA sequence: TGTGCCAGCAGTCCCGGGACAGGGGCCATTAGCAATCAGCCCCAGCATTTT. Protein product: CASSPGTGAISNQPQHF.

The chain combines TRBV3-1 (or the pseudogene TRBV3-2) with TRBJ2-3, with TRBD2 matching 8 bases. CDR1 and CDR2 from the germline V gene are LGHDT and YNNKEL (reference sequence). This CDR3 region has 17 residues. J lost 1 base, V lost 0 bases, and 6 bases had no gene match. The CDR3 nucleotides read TGTGCCAGCAGCCAAGAAGAGGGTAGCGGGGGCACAGATACGCAGTATTTT. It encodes CASSQEEGSGGTDTQYF.

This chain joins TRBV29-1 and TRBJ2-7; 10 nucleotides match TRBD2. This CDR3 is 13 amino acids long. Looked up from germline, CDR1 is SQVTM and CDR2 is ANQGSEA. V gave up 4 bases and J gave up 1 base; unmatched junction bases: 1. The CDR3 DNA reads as TGCAGCGTTGTACTAGCGGGGTCCTACGAGCAGTACTTC. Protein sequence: CSVVLAGSYEQYF.

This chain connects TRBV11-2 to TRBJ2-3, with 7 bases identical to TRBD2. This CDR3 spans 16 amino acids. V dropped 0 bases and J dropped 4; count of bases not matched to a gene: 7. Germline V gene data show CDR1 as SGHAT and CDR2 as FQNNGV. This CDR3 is CASSLDLAGDADTQYF. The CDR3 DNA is TGTGCCAGCAGCTTAGATTTGGCGGGAGACGCAGATACGCAGTATTTT.

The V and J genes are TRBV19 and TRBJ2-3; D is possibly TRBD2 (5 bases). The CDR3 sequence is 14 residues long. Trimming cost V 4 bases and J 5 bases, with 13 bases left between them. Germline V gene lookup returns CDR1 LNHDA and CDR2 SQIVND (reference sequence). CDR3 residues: CASSTGIREDTQYF. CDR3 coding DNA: TGTGCCAGTAGTACCGGGATACGGGAAGATACGCAGTATTTT.

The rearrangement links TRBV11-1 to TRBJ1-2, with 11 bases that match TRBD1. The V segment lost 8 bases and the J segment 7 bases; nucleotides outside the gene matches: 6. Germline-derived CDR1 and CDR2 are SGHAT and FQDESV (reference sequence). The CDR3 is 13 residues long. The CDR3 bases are TGTGCCAGCCGGAGGGACAGGGGGTCTGGCTACACCTTC. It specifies CASRRDRGSGYTF.

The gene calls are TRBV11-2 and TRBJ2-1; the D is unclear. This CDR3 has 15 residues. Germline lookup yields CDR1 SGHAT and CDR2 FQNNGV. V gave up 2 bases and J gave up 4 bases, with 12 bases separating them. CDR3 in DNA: TGTGCCAGCAGCTTAATAGCAAGCGCGTACAATGAGCAGTTCTTC. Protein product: CASSLIASAYNEQFF.

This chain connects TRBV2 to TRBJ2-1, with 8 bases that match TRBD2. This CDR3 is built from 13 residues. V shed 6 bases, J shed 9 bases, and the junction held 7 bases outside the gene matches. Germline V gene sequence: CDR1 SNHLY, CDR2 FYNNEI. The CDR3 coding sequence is TGTGCCAGCAGCCGCGCCGGGGGGGTTGAGCAGTTCTTC. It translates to CASSRAGGVEQFF. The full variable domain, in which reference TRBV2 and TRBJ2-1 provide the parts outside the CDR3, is EPEVTQTPSHQVTQMGQEVILRCVPISNHLYFYWYRQILGQKVEFLVSFYNNEISEKSEIFDDQFSVERPDGSNFTLKIRSTKLEDSAMYFCASSRAGGVEQFFGPGTRLTVL.

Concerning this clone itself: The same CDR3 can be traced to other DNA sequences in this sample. CDR3 loop: CASSLNGRTSTDTQYF. In nucleotides, the CDR3 is TGCGCCAGCAGCTTGAACGGTCGTACTAGCACAGATACGCAGTATTTT. V and J are TRBV5-1 and TRBJ2-3; D is ambiguous. CDR1 and CDR2 from the germline V gene are SGHRS and YFSETQ. The V and J ends lost 1 base and 0 bases respectively, with 12 bases between them. The CDR3 covers 16 residues.

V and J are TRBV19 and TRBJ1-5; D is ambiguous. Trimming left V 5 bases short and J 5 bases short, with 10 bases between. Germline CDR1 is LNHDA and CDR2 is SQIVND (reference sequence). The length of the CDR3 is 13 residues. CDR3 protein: CASSEQPDQPQHF. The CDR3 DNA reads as TGTGCCAGTAGTGAACAGCCGGATCAGCCCCAGCATTTT.

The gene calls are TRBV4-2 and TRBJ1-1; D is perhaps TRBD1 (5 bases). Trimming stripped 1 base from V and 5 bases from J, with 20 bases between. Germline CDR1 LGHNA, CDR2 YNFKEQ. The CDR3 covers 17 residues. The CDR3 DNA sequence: TGTGCCAGCAGCCAAGGGGCTCGGGGGGGGAGTCGGACTGAAGCTTTCTTT. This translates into CASSQGARGGSRTEAFF.

CDR3 in amino acids: CASSIDPAREQFF. The DNA of the CDR3 is TGTGCCAGTAGTATAGATCCTGCCCGGGAGCAGTTCTTC. The chain couples TRBV19 to TRBJ2-1; D is undetermined. Per the germline V gene, CDR1 is LNHDA and CDR2 is SQIVND (reference sequence). This CDR3 is 13 amino acids long. The V and J ends lost 0 bases and 10 bases respectively, with 10 bases between them.

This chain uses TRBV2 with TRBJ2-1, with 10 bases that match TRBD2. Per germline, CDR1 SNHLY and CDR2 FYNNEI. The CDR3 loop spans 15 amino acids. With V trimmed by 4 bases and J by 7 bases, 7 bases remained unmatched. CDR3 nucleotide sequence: TGTGCCAGCAGTGGGGGTCTAGCGGGAGCTAATGAGCAGTTCTTC. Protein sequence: CASSGGLAGANEQFF.

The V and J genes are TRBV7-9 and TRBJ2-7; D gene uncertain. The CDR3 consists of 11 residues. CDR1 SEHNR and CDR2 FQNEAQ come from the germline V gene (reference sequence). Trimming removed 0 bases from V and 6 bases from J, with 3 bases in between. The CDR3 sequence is CASSLAREQYF. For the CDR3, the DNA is TGTGCCAGCAGCTTAGCGCGCGAGCAGTACTTC.

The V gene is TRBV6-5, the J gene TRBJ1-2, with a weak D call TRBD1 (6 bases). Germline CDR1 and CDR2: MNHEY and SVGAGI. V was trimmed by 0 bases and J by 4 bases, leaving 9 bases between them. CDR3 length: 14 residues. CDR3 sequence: CASSYSGGVYGYTF. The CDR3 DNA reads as TGTGCCAGCAGTTACTCAGGGGGAGTCTATGGCTACACCTTC.

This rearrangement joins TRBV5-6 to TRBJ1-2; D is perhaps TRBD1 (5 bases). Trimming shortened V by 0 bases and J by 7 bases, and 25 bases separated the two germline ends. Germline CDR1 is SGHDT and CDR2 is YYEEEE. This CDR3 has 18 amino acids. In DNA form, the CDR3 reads TGTGCCAGCAGCTTGGGGCTGGATGGGGGATCCGCGGGGAGTGGCTACACCTTC. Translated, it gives CASSLGLDGGSAGSGYTF.

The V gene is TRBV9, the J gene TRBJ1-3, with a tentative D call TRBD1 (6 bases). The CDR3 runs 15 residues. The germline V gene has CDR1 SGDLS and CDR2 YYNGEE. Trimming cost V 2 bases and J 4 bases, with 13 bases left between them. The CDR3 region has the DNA TGTGCCAGCAGCGTGGAGGGGGGGTCCGGAAACACCATATATTTT. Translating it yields CASSVEGGSGNTIYF.

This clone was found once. CDR3 sequence reads: CASSFSADTQYF. The CDR3 DNA reads as TGTGCCAGCAGTTTTTCCGCGGATACGCAGTATTTT. The chain employs TRBV6-2 or TRBV6-3 and TRBJ2-3; D is ambiguous. V lost 4 bases, J lost 6 bases, and 8 bases lay in between. Germline CDR1 MNHEY, CDR2 SVGEGT. The CDR3 length is 12 residues.

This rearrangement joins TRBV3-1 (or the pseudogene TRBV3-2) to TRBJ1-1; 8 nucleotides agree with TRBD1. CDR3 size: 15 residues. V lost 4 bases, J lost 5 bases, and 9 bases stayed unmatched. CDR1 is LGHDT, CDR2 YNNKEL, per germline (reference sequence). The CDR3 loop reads CASSLQGVIHTEAFF. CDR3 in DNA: TGTGCCAGCAGCCTACAGGGGGTAATCCATACTGAAGCTTTCTTT.

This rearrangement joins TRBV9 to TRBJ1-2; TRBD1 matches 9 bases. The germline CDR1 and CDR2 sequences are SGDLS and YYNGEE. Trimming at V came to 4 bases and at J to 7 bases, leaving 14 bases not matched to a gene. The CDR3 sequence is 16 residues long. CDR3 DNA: TGTGCCAGCAGCCCCCCCCCGGGGGGACAGGGTCTTGGCTACACCTTC. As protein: CASSPPPGGQGLGYTF.

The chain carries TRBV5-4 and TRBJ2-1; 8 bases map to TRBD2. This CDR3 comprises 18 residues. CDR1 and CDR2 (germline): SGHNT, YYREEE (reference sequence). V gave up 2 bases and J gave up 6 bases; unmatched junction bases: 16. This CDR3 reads CASSLGRGGRSGTNEQFF. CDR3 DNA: TGTGCCAGCAGCTTAGGACGGGGGGGCCGGTCGGGTACCAATGAGCAGTTCTTC.

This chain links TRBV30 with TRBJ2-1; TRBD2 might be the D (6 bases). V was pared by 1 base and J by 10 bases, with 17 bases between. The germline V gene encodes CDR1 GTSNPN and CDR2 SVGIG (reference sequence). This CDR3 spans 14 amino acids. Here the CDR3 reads CAWSDELASREQFF. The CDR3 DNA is TGTGCCTGGAGTGACGAGCTAGCGAGCCGAGAGCAGTTCTTC.

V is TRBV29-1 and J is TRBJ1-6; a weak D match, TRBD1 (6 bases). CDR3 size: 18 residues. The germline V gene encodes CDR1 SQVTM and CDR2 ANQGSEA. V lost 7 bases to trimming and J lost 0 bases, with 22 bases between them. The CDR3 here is CSAVNNRAQSSYNSPLHF. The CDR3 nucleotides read TGCAGCGCCGTTAATAACAGGGCTCAGAGCTCCTATAATTCACCCCTCCACTTT.

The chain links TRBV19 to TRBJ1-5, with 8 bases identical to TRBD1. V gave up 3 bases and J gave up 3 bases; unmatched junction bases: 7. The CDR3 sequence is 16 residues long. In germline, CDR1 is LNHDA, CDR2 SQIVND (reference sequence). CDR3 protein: CASSIPGQAFNQPQHF. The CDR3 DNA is TGTGCCAGTAGTATCCCGGGACAGGCTTTCAATCAGCCCCAGCATTTT. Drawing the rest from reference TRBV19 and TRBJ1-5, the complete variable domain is DGGITQSPKYLFRKEGQNVTLSCEQNLNHDAMYWYRQDPGQGLRLIYYSQIVNDFQKGDIAEGYSVSREKKESFPLTVTSAQKNPTAFYLCASSIPGQAFNQPQHFGDGTRLSIL.

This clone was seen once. The DNA of the CDR3 is TGCGCCAGCAGCCTCGGGACAGGGAACGAAAAACTGTTTTTT. Translating gives CASSLGTGNEKLFF. The chain links TRBV5-1 to TRBJ1-4, with 9 bases that match TRBD1. CDR3 length: 14 amino acids. Germline lookup yields CDR1 SGHRS and CDR2 YFSETQ. V lost 4 bases and J lost 8; bases outside the gene matches: 6.

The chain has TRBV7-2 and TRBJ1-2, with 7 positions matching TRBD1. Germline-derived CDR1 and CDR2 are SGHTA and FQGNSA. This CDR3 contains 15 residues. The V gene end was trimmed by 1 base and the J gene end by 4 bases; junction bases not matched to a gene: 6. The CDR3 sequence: CASSLGQGSGYGYTF. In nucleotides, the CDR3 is TGTGCCAGCAGCTTAGGACAGGGTTCAGGCTATGGCTACACCTTC.

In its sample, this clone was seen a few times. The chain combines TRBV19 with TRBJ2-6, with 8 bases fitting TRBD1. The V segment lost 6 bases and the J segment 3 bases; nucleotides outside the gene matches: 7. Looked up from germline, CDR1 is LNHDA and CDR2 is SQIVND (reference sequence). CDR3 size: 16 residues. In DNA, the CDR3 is TGTGCCAGTAGCGACAGGGGAAGTTTTGGGGCCAACGTCCTGACTTTC. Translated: CASSDRGSFGANVLTF.